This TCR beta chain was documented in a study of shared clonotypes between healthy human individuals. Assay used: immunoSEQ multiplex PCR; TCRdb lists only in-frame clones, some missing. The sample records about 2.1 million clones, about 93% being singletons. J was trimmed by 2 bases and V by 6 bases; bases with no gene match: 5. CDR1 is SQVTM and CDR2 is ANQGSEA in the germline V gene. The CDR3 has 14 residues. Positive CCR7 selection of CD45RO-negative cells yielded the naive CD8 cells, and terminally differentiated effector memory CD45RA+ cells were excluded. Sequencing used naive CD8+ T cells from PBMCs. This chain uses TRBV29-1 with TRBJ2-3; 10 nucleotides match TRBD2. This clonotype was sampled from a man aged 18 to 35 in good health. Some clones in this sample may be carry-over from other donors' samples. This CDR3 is CSVLLAGFTDTQYF. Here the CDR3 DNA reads TGCAGCGTGTTACTAGCGGGATTCACAGATACGCAGTATTTT.